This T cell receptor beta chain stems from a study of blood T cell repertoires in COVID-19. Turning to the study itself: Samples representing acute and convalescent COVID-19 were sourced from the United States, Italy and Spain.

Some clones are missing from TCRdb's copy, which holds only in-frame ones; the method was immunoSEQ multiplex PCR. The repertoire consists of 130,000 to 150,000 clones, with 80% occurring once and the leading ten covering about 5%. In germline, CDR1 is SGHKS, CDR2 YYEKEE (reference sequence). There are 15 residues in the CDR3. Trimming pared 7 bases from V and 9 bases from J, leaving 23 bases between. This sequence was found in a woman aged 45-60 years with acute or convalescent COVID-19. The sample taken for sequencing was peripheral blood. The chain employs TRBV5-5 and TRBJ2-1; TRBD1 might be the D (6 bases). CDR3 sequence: CASGRRQVVDGEQFF. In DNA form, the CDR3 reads TGTGCCAGCGGGCGGCGACAGGTCGTGGACGGTGAGCAGTTCTTC.